This is a list of T cell receptor beta chains from one sample in a study of beta chain features in type 1 diabetes. The data were produced by immunoSEQ multiplex PCR, yet TCRdb's version contains in-frame clones alone and is incomplete. Here the sample spans more than 55,000 clones, roughly half being singletons. The material sequenced was Tregs from blood. The receptors originated from a woman aged 35 to 49 with type 1 diabetes. Each CDR3 is given with its conserved first and last residue. The order of the fields is clone size, J gene, D gene, V gene, CDR3 protein, CDR3 DNA. D genes are given only for firm matches. Clone size is shown for a subset of rows, as once, few, many or a class of expanded clone.

clone size: once
J gene: TRBJ1-5
D gene: .
V gene: TRBV7-2
CDR3 protein: CASSARVYSNQPQHF
CDR3 DNA: TGTGCCAGCAGCGCCCGGGTTTATAGCAATCAGCCCCAGCATTTT

clone size: once
J gene: TRBJ2-7
D gene: .
V gene: TRBV19
CDR3 protein: CASRTGREQYF
CDR3 DNA: TGTGCCAGTAGAACAGGGCGCGAGCAGTACTTC

clone size: few
J gene: TRBJ2-3
D gene: TRBD2
V gene: TRBV4-1
CDR3 protein: CASSRGEGDTQYF
CDR3 DNA: TGCGCCAGCAGCCGGGGGGAGGGCGATACGCAGTATTTT

clone size: .
J gene: TRBJ2-6
D gene: .
V gene: TRBV5-4
CDR3 protein: CASSLKGAGANVLTF
CDR3 DNA: TGTGCCAGCAGCTTGAAGGGAGCTGGGGCCAACGTCCTGACTTTC

clone size: .
J gene: TRBJ1-1
D gene: TRBD1
V gene: TRBV28
CDR3 protein: CASTSNPGQGPGGAFF
CDR3 DNA: TGTGCCAGCACCTCGAATCCGGGACAGGGGCCCGGAGGAGCTTTCTTT

clone size: .
J gene: TRBJ2-1
D gene: TRBD2
V gene: TRBV5-1
CDR3 protein: CASRGTSGSSGEQFF
CDR3 DNA: TGCGCCAGCAGGGGGACTAGCGGGAGTTCCGGAGAGCAGTTCTTC

clone size: .
J gene: TRBJ2-3
D gene: TRBD2
V gene: TRBV7-3
CDR3 protein: CASSLTSMSDTQYF
CDR3 DNA: TGTGCCAGCAGCCTGACTAGCATGTCGGATACGCAGTATTTT

clone size: .
J gene: TRBJ2-7
D gene: TRBD2
V gene: TRBV18
CDR3 protein: CASSPGSGGRSYEQYF
CDR3 DNA: TGTGCCAGCTCACCGGGTAGCGGGGGAAGGTCCTACGAGCAGTACTTC

clone size: .
J gene: TRBJ1-1
D gene: .
V gene: TRBV18
CDR3 protein: CASSPLQGNRAEASF
CDR3 DNA: TGTGCCAGCTCACCCTTACAGGGAAATAGGGCTGAAGCTTCCTTT

clone size: .
J gene: TRBJ2-2
D gene: TRBD1
V gene: TRBV7-2
CDR3 protein: CASSLAGTATGELFF
CDR3 DNA: TGTGCCAGCAGCTTAGCGGGGACAGCCACCGGGGAGCTGTTTTTT

clone size: few
J gene: TRBJ2-7
D gene: .
V gene: TRBV28
CDR3 protein: CASSSGYSYEQYF
CDR3 DNA: TGTGCCAGCAGTAGCGGGTATTCCTACGAGCAGTACTTC

clone size: few
J gene: TRBJ1-1
D gene: TRBD1
V gene: TRBV4-3
CDR3 protein: CASSQEGGQRSEAFF
CDR3 DNA: TGCGCCAGCAGCCAAGAGGGGGGACAGAGGTCTGAAGCTTTCTTT

clone size: .
J gene: TRBJ1-3
D gene: .
V gene: TRBV25-1
CDR3 protein: CASSEMGRGASGNTIYF
CDR3 DNA: TGTGCCAGCAGTGAAATGGGAAGGGGCGCTTCGGGAAACACCATATATTTT

clone size: .
J gene: TRBJ2-3
D gene: TRBD2
V gene: TRBV5-4
CDR3 protein: CASSPGTSGADTQYF
CDR3 DNA: TGTGCCAGCAGCCCTGGGACTAGCGGGGCCGATACGCAGTATTTT

clone size: few
J gene: TRBJ2-3
D gene: TRBD2
V gene: TRBV11-3
CDR3 protein: CASSRRGEAQYF
CDR3 DNA: TGTGCCAGCAGCCGACGGGGGGAAGCGCAGTATTTT

clone size: .
J gene: TRBJ2-2
D gene: .
V gene: TRBV28
CDR3 protein: CASSFRRFTGTNTGELFF
CDR3 DNA: TGTGCCAGCAGTTTCCGTAGATTTACCGGGACAAACACCGGGGAGCTGTTTTTT

clone size: .
J gene: TRBJ2-3
D gene: .
V gene: TRBV7-9
CDR3 protein: CASSPPADTQYF
CDR3 DNA: TGTGCCAGCAGCCCTCCGGCAGATACGCAGTATTTT

clone size: few
J gene: TRBJ1-2
D gene: .
V gene: TRBV6-5
CDR3 protein: CASRSEGPGNYGYTF
CDR3 DNA: TGTGCCAGCAGGTCCGAAGGTCCCGGGAACTATGGCTACACCTTC

clone size: .
J gene: TRBJ2-5
D gene: .
V gene: TRBV18
CDR3 protein: CASSLRLSQETQYF
CDR3 DNA: TGTGCCAGCTCACTGCGACTAAGCCAAGAGACCCAGTACTTC

clone size: .
J gene: TRBJ2-7
D gene: TRBD1
V gene: TRBV19
CDR3 protein: CASSPTGPYSYEQYF
CDR3 DNA: TGCGCCAGTAGTCCGACAGGGCCTTATTCCTACGAGCAGTACTTC

clone size: .
J gene: TRBJ1-6
D gene: .
V gene: TRBV5-1
CDR3 protein: CASSLAGGLNSPLHF
CDR3 DNA: TGCGCCAGCAGCTTGGCCGGGGGGCTTAATTCACCCCTCCACTTT

clone size: few
J gene: TRBJ1-1
D gene: TRBD1
V gene: TRBV29-1
CDR3 protein: CSVRKTGGTEAFF
CDR3 DNA: TGCAGCGTTCGGAAAACAGGGGGCACTGAAGCTTTCTTT

clone size: .
J gene: TRBJ2-3
D gene: TRBD2
V gene: TRBV7-3
CDR3 protein: CASSLGLAVTDTQYF
CDR3 DNA: TGTGCCAGCAGCTTGGGACTAGCGGTCACAGATACGCAGTATTTT